This T cell receptor beta chain was captured in a study of blood T cell repertoires in COVID-19. Study-level background: Acute and convalescent COVID-19 samples came from the United States, Italy and Spain.

Sequencing used immunoSEQ multiplex PCR; TCRdb keeps in-frame clones, though not all of them. In the table there are 80,000 or so clones, approximately 82% of which are singletons. Germline V gives CDR1 MDHEN, CDR2 SYDVKM. The CDR3 length is 16 residues. V lost 7 bases and J 1 base, leaving 20 bases between the germline ends. This sequence originates from a human donor in a cohort sampled during active COVID-19. The sequencing input was peripheral blood. The chain recombines TRBV28 with TRBJ2-7; the D gene is possibly TRBD2 (6 bases). CDR3 nucleotides: TGTGCCAGCACCTTTGCGGGGTCAATCAGGTCCTACGAGCAGTACTTC. Protein sequence: CASTFAGSIRSYEQYF.